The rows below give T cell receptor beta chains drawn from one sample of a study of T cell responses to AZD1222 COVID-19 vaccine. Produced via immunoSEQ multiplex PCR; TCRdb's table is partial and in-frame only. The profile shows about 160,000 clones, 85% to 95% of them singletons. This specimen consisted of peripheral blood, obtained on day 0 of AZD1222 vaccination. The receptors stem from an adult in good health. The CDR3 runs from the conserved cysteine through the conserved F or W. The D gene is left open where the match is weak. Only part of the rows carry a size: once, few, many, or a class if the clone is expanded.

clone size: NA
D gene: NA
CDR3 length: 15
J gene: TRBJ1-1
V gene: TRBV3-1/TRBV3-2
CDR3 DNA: TGTGCCAGCAGCCAAGGACTGTCCATGCACACTGAAGCTTTCTTT
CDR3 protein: CASSQGLSMHTEAFF

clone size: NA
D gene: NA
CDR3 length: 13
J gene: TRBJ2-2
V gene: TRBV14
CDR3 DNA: TGTGCCAGCAGCCAAGTCCACGGCGGGGAGCTGTTTTTT
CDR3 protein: CASSQVHGGELFF

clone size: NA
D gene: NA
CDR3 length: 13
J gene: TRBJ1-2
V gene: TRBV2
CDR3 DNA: TGTGCCAGCAGTGTCCAGGTTGTCCTTGGCTACACCTTC
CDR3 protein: CASSVQVVLGYTF

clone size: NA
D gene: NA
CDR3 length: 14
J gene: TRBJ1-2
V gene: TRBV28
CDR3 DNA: TGTGCCAGCAGGTCGTCAGTGGTTCTCTATGGCTACACCTTC
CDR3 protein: CASRSSVVLYGYTF

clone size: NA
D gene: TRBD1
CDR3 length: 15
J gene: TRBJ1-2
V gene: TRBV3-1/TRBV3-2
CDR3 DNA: TGTGCCAGCAGCCCCTGGGACAGGGGGCGCAGTGGCTACACCTTC
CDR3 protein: CASSPWDRGRSGYTF

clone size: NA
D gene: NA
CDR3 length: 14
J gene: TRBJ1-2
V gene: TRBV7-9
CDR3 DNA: TGTGCCAGCAGCTATGTAGAAGGCCCTAGAGGCTACACCTTC
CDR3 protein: CASSYVEGPRGYTF

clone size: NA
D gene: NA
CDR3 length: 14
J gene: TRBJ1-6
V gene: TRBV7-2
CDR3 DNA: TGTGCCAGCAGCTTAGCCCAGGGCAATTCACCCCTCCACTTT
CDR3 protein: CASSLAQGNSPLHF

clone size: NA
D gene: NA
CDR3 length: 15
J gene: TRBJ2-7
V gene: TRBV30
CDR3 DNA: TGTGCCTGGAGTAAAGGAAAGGGGTTGCCCTTCGAGCAGTACTTC
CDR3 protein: CAWSKGKGLPFEQYF

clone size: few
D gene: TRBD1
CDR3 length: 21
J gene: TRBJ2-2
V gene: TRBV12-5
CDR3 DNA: TGTGCTAGTGGTTTGCTAACCTCCTTTGGGACAGGGGGGCGCTTTCGCGGGGAGCTGTTTTTT
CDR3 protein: CASGLLTSFGTGGRFRGELFF

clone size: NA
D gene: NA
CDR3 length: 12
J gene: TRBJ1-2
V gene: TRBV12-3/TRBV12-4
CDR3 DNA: TGTGCCAGCAGTTTGGAGGGATCTGGCTACACCTTC
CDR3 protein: CASSLEGSGYTF

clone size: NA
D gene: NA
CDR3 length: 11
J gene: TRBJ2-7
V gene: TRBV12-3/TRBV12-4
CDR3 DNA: TGTGCCAGCAGTCGGAGTCGCGAGCAGTACTTC
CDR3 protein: CASSRSREQYF

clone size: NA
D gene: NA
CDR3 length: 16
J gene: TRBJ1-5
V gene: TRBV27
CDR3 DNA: TGTGCCAGCAGTTTGAGTGCAGGGGAAAGGAGTCAGCCCCAGCATTTT
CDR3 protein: CASSLSAGERSQPQHF

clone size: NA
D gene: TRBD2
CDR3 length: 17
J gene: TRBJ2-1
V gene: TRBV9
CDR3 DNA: TGTGCCAGCAGCGTAAGCGGACTAGCGGGGGGGTACAATGAGCAGTTCTTC
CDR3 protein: CASSVSGLAGGYNEQFF

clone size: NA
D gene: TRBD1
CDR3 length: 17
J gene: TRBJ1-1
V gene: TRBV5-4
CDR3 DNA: TGTGCCAGCAGCTCGCCACCGGGACAGGGGGGACTCTCTGAAGCTTTCTTT
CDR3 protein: CASSSPPGQGGLSEAFF

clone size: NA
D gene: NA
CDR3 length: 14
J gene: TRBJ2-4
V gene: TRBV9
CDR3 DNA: TGTGCCAGCAGCGTAGCGGGCAGGGGCGACATTCAGTACTTC
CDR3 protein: CASSVAGRGDIQYF